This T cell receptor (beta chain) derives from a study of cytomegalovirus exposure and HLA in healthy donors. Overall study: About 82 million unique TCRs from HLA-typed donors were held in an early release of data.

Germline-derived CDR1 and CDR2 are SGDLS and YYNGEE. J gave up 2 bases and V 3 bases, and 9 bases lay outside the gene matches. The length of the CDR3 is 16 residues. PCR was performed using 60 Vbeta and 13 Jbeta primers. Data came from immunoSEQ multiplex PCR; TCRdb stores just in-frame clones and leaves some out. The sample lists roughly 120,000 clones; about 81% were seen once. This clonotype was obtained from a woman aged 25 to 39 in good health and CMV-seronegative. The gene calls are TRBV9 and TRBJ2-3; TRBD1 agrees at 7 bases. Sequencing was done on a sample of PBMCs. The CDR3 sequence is CASSGRGQRVTDTQYF. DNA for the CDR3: TGTGCCAGCAGCGGACGGGGACAGCGAGTCACAGATACGCAGTATTTT.